This record covers a single T cell receptor (beta chain). The sample originates from a study of blood T cell repertoires in COVID-19. In the study overall: The study drew acute and convalescent COVID-19 samples from the United States, Italy and Spain. PBMCs, B-cell-depleted T cells, or T cells provided the cDNA or gDNA that made up the material.

Original processing methods: Amplification with reference gene primers provided the estimates of nucleated cell counts. Generated by immunoSEQ multiplex PCR, the TCRdb table keeps only in-frame clones and is missing some. From that table come the V and J calls and clone size; the DNA was used to work out D and trimming. Here the sample spans fewer than 25,000 clones, 89% being singletons. The CDR3 length is 18 residues. Source material: peripheral blood. The V and J genes are TRBV12-2 and TRBJ2-2; the table's D call of TRBD2 was not tested on the DNA. TRBV12-2 is described as a pseudogene. The source of this sequence is a human donor in a cohort sampled during active COVID-19. CDR3 nucleotide sequence: TGTGCAAGTCGCTCTAACTCCCGACCGGGAAGTATTCCCGGGGAGCTGTTTTTT. It yields the protein CASRSNSRPGSIPGELFF.